The 3 T cell receptor beta chains below all came from one sample that was sequenced in a study of blood T cell repertoires in COVID-19. The data were produced by immunoSEQ multiplex PCR, yet TCRdb's version contains in-frame clones alone and is incomplete. In the table there are some 140,000 clones, around 83% of which are singletons. The sequencing sample was made of peripheral blood. The receptors originated from a woman aged 55-75 years with acute or convalescent COVID-19.

This chain uses TRBV19 with TRBJ2-6; D gene uncertain. The CDR3 consists of 14 residues. V dropped 2 bases and J dropped 5 bases, with 7 bases sitting between them. Germline CDR1 LNHDA, CDR2 SQIVND (reference sequence). The CDR3 spells CASSISLWANVLTF. The CDR3, as DNA: TGTGCCAGTAGTATATCTTTGTGGGCCAACGTCCTGACTTTC.

The rearrangement uses TRBV10-2 and TRBJ1-1; D call uncertain. V lost 5 bases, J lost 1 base, and 5 bases lay in between. The CDR3 length is 12 residues. The V gene's germline CDR1 is WSHSY and CDR2 SAAADI. Here the CDR3 DNA reads TGCGCCAGCAGTCACTCGAACACTGAAGCTTTCTTT. Its translation is CASSHSNTEAFF.

The V gene is TRBV7-9, the J gene TRBJ1-4; 10 nucleotides line up with TRBD1. V lost 5 bases to trimming and J lost 6 bases; unmatched junction nucleotides: 6. Germline values: CDR1 SEHNR, CDR2 FQNEAQ (reference sequence). CDR3 size: 15 residues. For the CDR3, the DNA is TGTGCCAGCAGCATCCCCGGGACAGGGGATGAAAAACTGTTTTTT. Translation: CASSIPGTGDEKLFF.